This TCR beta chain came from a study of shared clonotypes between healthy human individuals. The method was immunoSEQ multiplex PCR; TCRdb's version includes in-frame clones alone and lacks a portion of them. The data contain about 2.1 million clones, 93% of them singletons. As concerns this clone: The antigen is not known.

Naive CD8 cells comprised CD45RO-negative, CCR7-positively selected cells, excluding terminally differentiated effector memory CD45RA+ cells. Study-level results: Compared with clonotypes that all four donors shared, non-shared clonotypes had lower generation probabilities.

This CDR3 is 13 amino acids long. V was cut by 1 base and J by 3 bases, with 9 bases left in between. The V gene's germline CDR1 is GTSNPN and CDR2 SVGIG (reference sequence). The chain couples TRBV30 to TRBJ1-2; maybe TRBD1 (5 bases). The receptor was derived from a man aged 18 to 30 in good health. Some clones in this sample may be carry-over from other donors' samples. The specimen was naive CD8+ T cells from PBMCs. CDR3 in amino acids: CAWSGREDYGYTF. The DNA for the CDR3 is TGTGCCTGGAGTGGCAGGGAAGACTATGGCTACACCTTC.